The clone carrying this T cell receptor (beta chain) was seen repeatedly, ten times or more. Its antigen is not known. With V trimmed by 4 bases and J by 5 bases, 5 bases remained unmatched. CDR3 length: 13 amino acids. CDR1 is DFQATT and CDR2 is SNEGSKA in the germline V gene (reference sequence). The cDNA was synthesized by 5'RACE incorporating 10-nucleotide random UMIs. MiXCR, applied by TCRdb to the 5' RACE reads, yields one record per CDR3 protein. Here the sample spans roughly 90,000 distinct CDR3 sequences, approximately 4% being singletons. The data were obtained in a study of neurological immune-mediated disorders. Study-level points and caveats: When repertoires were grouped phylogenetically, those of 18 of 34 multiple sclerosis patients fell into one related-CDR3 cluster, a possible signature. Levels of TCR clonal expansion peaked in HTLV-1-associated myelopathy and reached their lowest in multiple sclerosis, under those of healthy controls.

The TCR originated in a woman in her fifties or sixties with multiple sclerosis. The chain couples TRBV20-1 to TRBJ2-1, with 7 positions matching TRBD1. Sequences were obtained from PBMCs. The CDR3 here is CSANRDSNNEQFF. The CDR3 nucleotides read TGCAGTGCTAACCGGGACAGTAACAATGAGCAGTTCTTC.